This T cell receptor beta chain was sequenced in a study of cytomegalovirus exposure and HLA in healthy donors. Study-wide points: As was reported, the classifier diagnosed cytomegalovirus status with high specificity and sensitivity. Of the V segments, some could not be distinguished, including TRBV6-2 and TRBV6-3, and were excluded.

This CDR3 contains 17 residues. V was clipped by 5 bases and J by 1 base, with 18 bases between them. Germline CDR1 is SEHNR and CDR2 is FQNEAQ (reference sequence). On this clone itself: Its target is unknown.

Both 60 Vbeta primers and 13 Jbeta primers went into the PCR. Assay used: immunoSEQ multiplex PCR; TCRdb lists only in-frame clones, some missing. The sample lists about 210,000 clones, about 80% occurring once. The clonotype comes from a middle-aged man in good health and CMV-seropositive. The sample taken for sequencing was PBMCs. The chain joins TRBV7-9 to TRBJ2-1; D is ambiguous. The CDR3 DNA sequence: TGTGCCAGCAGCCGCCCGGTGGATAGCCGATCCTACAATGAGCAGTTCTTC. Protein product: CASSRPVDSRSYNEQFF.